Sequencing of this TCR beta chain was carried out in a study of shared clonotypes between healthy human individuals. Looking at the study overall: The cohort comprised a couple of women and a few men. Their ages spanned 18 to 49 years. Three CD4 naive, three CD4 memory, two CD8 naive and one CD8 memory plate were used per donor.

Study-level findings and limits: Naive subsets generally exceeded memory subsets in estimated richness.

Using roughly 180 ng DNA, tens of thousands of T cell genomes, the sorted-subset replicate PCRs were run. Sequencing was performed with immunoSEQ multiplex PCR; in TCRdb, only in-frame clones are kept and a portion is missing. The sample has a few million clones; 90% to 95% are singletons. This clone was observed a few times. Its antigen is undetermined. The same CDR3 arises from other DNA sequences in this sample as well. The sequencing input was naive CD4+ T cells sorted from blood. Indicated subset: CD45RA+ positively selected. The sequence was obtained from a man between 18 and 35 years old in good health.

CDR3 sequence: CASGLGTNYGYTF. The CDR3 DNA is TGTGCTAGTGGTTTGGGGACCAACTATGGCTACACCTTC. The V call is TRBV12-5, the J call TRBJ1-2, with unresolved D. With 1 base removed from V and 2 bases from J, the gap between germline ends came to 5 bases. CDR3 length: 13 amino acids. Germline V gives CDR1 LGHNT, CDR2 FRNRAP.